The 25 T cell receptor beta chains given below trace back to one sample, sequenced in a study of T cell responses to AZD1222 COVID-19 vaccine. This table comes from immunoSEQ multiplex PCR, and its TCRdb copy is limited to in-frame clones, with some not included. There are 90,000 to 150,000 clones in the sample; approximately 90% occur only once, and around 2.6% lies in the top ten. This material consisted of peripheral blood, taken 28 days after the second AZD1222 dose. Receptor source: an adult who received the AZD1222 COVID-19 vaccine.

V gene TRBV11-2 combines with J gene TRBJ1-1; TRBD1 is a possible D gene (6 bases). Germline assignment: CDR1 SGHAT and CDR2 FQNNGV. V was trimmed by 5 bases and J by 5 bases, leaving 9 bases between them. This CDR3 spans 12 amino acids. This CDR3 is CASSGGWTEAFF. CDR3 nucleotide sequence: TGTGCCAGCAGCGGGGGCTGGACTGAAGCTTTCTTT. The full variable domain, with the rest looked up from reference TRBV11-2 and TRBJ1-1, is EAGVAQSPRYKIIEKRQSVAFWCNPISGHATLYWYQQILGQGPKLLIQFQNNGVVDDSQLPKDRFSAERLKGVDSTLKIQPAKLEDSAVYLCASSGGWTEAFFGQGTRLTVV.

The chain is built from TRBV7-3 and TRBJ1-2; weak D call: TRBD1 (5 bases). Trimming stripped 4 bases from V and 6 bases from J, with 12 bases between. The CDR3 extends over 13 amino acids. The germline gives CDR1 SGHTA, CDR2 FQGTGA. As DNA, the CDR3 is TGTGCCAGCAGCTCTGCCCCGGGGGATGGCTACACCTTC. Amino acid sequence: CASSSAPGDGYTF.

The chain couples TRBV30 to TRBJ1-2; D is possibly TRBD1 (5 bases). This CDR3 has 13 amino acids. V lost 2 bases, J lost 4 bases, and 11 bases lay in between. Looked up from germline, CDR1 is GTSNPN and CDR2 is SVGIG (reference sequence). This CDR3 reads CAWSTARAYGYTF. CDR3 in DNA: TGTGCCTGGAGTACCGCCAGGGCCTATGGCTACACCTTC. The whole variable domain, remainder taken from reference TRBV30 and TRBJ1-2, is SQTIHQWPATLVQPVGSPLSLECTVEGTSNPNLYWYRQAAGRGLQLLFYSVGIGQISSEVPQNLSASRPQDRQFILSSKKLLLSDSGFYLCAWSTARAYGYTFGSGTRLTVV.

The chain combines TRBV10-2 with TRBJ1-2; D gene uncertain. V was cut by 4 bases and J by 5 bases, with 14 bases left in between. The length of the CDR3 is 14 residues. CDR1 and CDR2 from the germline V gene are WSHSY and SAAADI. CDR3 sequence: CASSAAGRAYGYTF. CDR3 nucleotides: TGCGCCAGCAGTGCCGCTGGACGGGCTTATGGCTACACCTTC.

V and J are TRBV4-3 and TRBJ1-1; D is unclear. From germline, CDR1 is LGHNA and CDR2 YSLEER. This CDR3 has 11 residues. The germline V and J ends were trimmed by 4 bases and 7 bases, with 7 bases remaining between them. The CDR3 reads CASSLGSEAFF. The CDR3 DNA reads as TGCGCCAGCAGCCTCGGAAGTGAAGCTTTCTTT.

This chain links TRBV12-3 or TRBV12-4 with TRBJ1-5; D ambiguous. The ends were cut back, 6 bases at V and 2 bases at J, with 8 bases in the middle. The CDR3 consists of 13 residues. The CDR3 nucleotides are TGTGCCAGCAGCGATAGGGGCAATCAGCCCCAGCATTTT. Translated: CASSDRGNQPQHF.

The V call is TRBV6-2 or TRBV6-3, the J call TRBJ2-3; D is uncertain. Looked up from germline, CDR1 is MNHEY and CDR2 is SVGEGT. V was pared by 2 bases and J by 3 bases, with 12 bases between. This CDR3 has 15 residues. CDR3 protein: CASSYPPFGTDTQYF. In DNA form, the CDR3 reads TGTGCCAGCAGTTACCCCCCCTTCGGTACAGATACGCAGTATTTT.

The chain couples TRBV5-1 to TRBJ2-1, with 12 bases that match TRBD1. Trimming cost V 3 bases and J 6 bases; bases outside gene matches: 4. The CDR3 totals 15 residues. Germline loops: CDR1 SGHRS, CDR2 YFSETQ. The CDR3 reads CASSSRDRGRNEQFF. DNA of the CDR3: TGCGCCAGCAGCTCACGGGACAGGGGGCGCAATGAGCAGTTCTTC.

The DNA of the CDR3 is TGTGCCAGCAGTTACCAGCGGAAAACTGAAGCTTTCTTT. It is translated as CASSYQRKTEAFF. The rearrangement uses TRBV6-2 or TRBV6-3 and TRBJ1-1, with D unresolved. Germline V gene data show CDR1 as MNHEY and CDR2 as SVGEGT. The CDR3 sequence is 13 residues long. Trimming cost V 2 bases and J 5 bases, with 9 bases left between them.

The chain carries TRBV11-1 and TRBJ2-1; 10 bases agree with TRBD2. Trimming cost V 3 bases and J 2 bases; bases outside gene matches: 4. Germline V lookup: CDR1 SGHAT, CDR2 FQDESV (reference sequence). The CDR3 contains 16 residues. CDR3 DNA sequence: TGTGCCAGCAGCTTTATAAGCGGGGGGGCCTACAATGAGCAGTTCTTC. Residues: CASSFISGGAYNEQFF.

This sequence joins TRBV12-3 or TRBV12-4 and TRBJ1-4; D remains ambiguous. This CDR3 has 13 residues. V shed 2 bases and J shed 5 bases, with 6 bases lying between them. The CDR3 here is CASSLLPNEKLFF. In nucleotides, the CDR3 is TGTGCCAGCAGTTTATTACCAAATGAAAAACTGTTTTTT.

V usage is TRBV3-1 (or the pseudogene TRBV3-2) and J usage is TRBJ2-7, with TRBD1 matching over 9 bases. This CDR3 has 13 amino acids. CDR1 is LGHDT, CDR2 YNNKEL, per germline (reference sequence). Trimming at V came to 4 bases and at J to 5 bases, leaving 3 bases not matched to a gene. The CDR3 DNA reads TGTGCCAGCAGCCGGGACAGGGAGGACGAGCAGTACTTC. Translating gives CASSRDREDEQYF.

V gene TRBV3-1 (or the pseudogene TRBV3-2) combines with J gene TRBJ1-5, with D unclear. Germline V gene data show CDR1 as LGHDT and CDR2 as YNNKEL (reference sequence). This CDR3 spans 13 amino acids. V lost 2 bases and J 5 bases, leaving 7 bases between the germline ends. The CDR3 sequence: CASSQNRDQPQHF. The DNA of the CDR3 is TGTGCCAGCAGCCAAAACCGGGATCAGCCCCAGCATTTT.

The chain is built from TRBV7-9 and TRBJ2-7; maybe TRBD1 (7 bases). The V gene lost 1 base and the J gene lost 10 bases, with 11 bases spanning the gap. The germline V gene encodes CDR1 SEHNR and CDR2 FQNEAQ (reference sequence). This CDR3 is 12 amino acids long. The CDR3 DNA is TGTGCCAGCAGCTTAGTCCAGGGGGGCCAGTACTTC. It is translated as CASSLVQGGQYF.

V is TRBV5-1 and J is TRBJ1-2, with D possibly matching TRBD1 (5 bases). Deletions cut 0 bases from V and 8 bases from J, with 8 bases between. Germline-derived CDR1 and CDR2 are SGHRS and YFSETQ. This CDR3 region has 12 residues. CDR3 protein: CASSLAGTGYTF. CDR3 DNA: TGCGCCAGCAGCTTGGCAGGGACCGGCTACACCTTC. Supplemented by reference TRBV5-1 and TRBJ1-2, the full variable domain reads KAGVTQTPRYLIKTRGQQVTLSCSPISGHRSVSWYQQTPGQGLQFLFEYFSETQRNKGNFPGRFSGRQFSNSRSEMNVSTLELGDSALYLCASSLAGTGYTFGSGTRLTVV.

The J gene is TRBJ2-3, the V gene TRBV5-6; D might be TRBD2 (6 bases). The CDR3 is made up of 17 amino acids. CDR1 and CDR2 from the germline V gene are SGHDT and YYEEEE. Trimming cost V 1 base and J 0 bases, with 15 bases left between them. The CDR3 sequence: CASSLLRGTASTDTQYF. The CDR3 coding sequence is TGTGCCAGCAGCTTGCTCCGCGGGACCGCTAGCACAGATACGCAGTATTTT.

The CDR3 DNA sequence: TGTGCCAGTAGTTACGCCGAGACAGGGGGCTTCCTCTATGGCTACACCTTC. Residues: CASSYAETGGFLYGYTF. The chain has TRBV19 and TRBJ1-2; the match to TRBD1 covers 10 bases. Germline V CDR1 and CDR2: LNHDA, SQIVND (reference sequence). The J segment lost 4 bases and the V segment lost 5 bases, leaving 13 bases of the junction unmatched. The length of the CDR3 is 17 residues.

This chain links TRBV2 with TRBJ2-3, with D perhaps matching TRBD1 or TRBD2 (5 bases each). The V end was cut by 4 bases, the J end by 7 bases, with 21 bases between. The CDR3 spans 16 residues. Germline CDR1 is SNHLY and CDR2 is FYNNEI. CDR3 bases: TGTGCCAGCAGTGTTGACCGGGACCCCCAGGTATATACGCAGTATTTT. This translates into CASSVDRDPQVYTQYF.

This chain joins TRBV6-6 and TRBJ1-1, with D possibly matching TRBD1 (6 bases). CDR3 length equals 14 residues. CDR1 and CDR2 from the germline V gene are MNHNY and SVGAGI (reference sequence). The V gene lost 5 bases and the J gene lost 4 bases, with 14 bases spanning the gap. The CDR3 DNA reads as TGTGCCAGCAGTATACAGGGTGTAGGCACTGAAGCTTTCTTT. Encoded protein: CASSIQGVGTEAFF.

V gene TRBV5-8 combines with J gene TRBJ2-1; D is perhaps TRBD2 (6 bases). Trimming cost V 3 bases and J 7 bases, with 14 bases left between them. Looked up from germline, CDR1 is SGHTS and CDR2 is YDEGEE. The CDR3 is 14 amino acids. CDR3: CASSSYPRGNEQFF. For the CDR3, the DNA is TGTGCCAGCAGCTCCTACCCTCGGGGGAATGAGCAGTTCTTC.

The rearrangement links TRBV5-8 to TRBJ1-5; D gene ambiguous. Germline V gene sequence: CDR1 SGHTS, CDR2 YDEGEE. The CDR3 is 12 residues long. Trimming removed 6 bases at V and 0 bases at J, with 4 bases between. The chain's CDR3 is CASTPSNQPQHF. CDR3 in DNA: TGTGCCAGCACTCCTAGCAATCAGCCCCAGCATTTT.

The table lists this clone with a count of one. The chain employs TRBV28 and TRBJ2-3; D not certain. The CDR3 runs 12 residues. V was clipped by 8 bases and J by 3 bases, with 9 bases between them. CDR1 and CDR2 from the germline V gene are MDHEN and SYDVKM. In nucleotides, the CDR3 is TGTGCCAGCGGTATACAGACAGATACGCAGTATTTT. Residues: CASGIQTDTQYF.

This chain joins TRBV19 and TRBJ1-1; perhaps TRBD1 as D (6 bases). Between the trimmed V and J ends, which lost 10 bases and 6 bases, there was a span of 12 bases. Germline lookup yields CDR1 LNHDA and CDR2 SQIVND (reference sequence). The CDR3 extends over 11 amino acids. Here the CDR3 reads CATLWGPEAFF. DNA of the CDR3: TGTGCCACCCTCTGGGGGCCTGAAGCTTTCTTT. The full variable domain, with the rest looked up from reference TRBV19 and TRBJ1-1, is DGGITQSPKYLFRKEGQNVTLSCEQNLNHDAMYWYRQDPGQGLRLIYYSQIVNDFQKGDIAEGYSVSREKKESFPLTVTSAQKNPTAFYLCATLWGPEAFFGQGTRLTVV.

As for this clone: The identical CDR3 is also encoded by other nucleotide sequences in the sample. The chain recombines TRBV5-1 with TRBJ2-5, with D unresolved. Trimming took 4 bases from V and 1 from J, leaving 2 bases between them. CDR1 SGHRS and CDR2 YFSETQ come from the germline V gene. The CDR3 runs 11 residues. For the CDR3, the DNA is TGCGCCAGCAGCCTCCAAGAGACCCAGTACTTC. Translating gives CASSLQETQYF.

The V call is TRBV18, the J call TRBJ2-7, with TRBD1 identical over 8 bases. Unmatched junction bases numbered 4, after V lost 3 bases and J lost 0 bases. The CDR3 is 15 residues long. The germline CDR1 and CDR2 sequences are KGHSH and LQKENI. The CDR3 DNA reads as TGTGCCAGCTCACCGGGACAGGCTATCTCCTACGAGCAGTACTTC. Its protein product is CASSPGQAISYEQYF.